Below are 11 T cell receptor beta chains sequenced from a single sample in a study of blood T cell repertoires in COVID-19. Clones were read by immunoSEQ multiplex PCR, and TCRdb kept only the in-frame ones, dropping some. The sample contains about 36,000 clones, around 78% of which appear only once. Material for sequencing was peripheral blood. These receptor sequences come from a man aged 55 to 70 with acute or convalescent COVID-19.

The chain employs TRBV6-1 and TRBJ2-7; D remains unclear. Germline V gene sequence: CDR1 MNHNS, CDR2 SASEGT. This CDR3 is 11 amino acids long. Trimming shortened V by 3 bases and J by 4 bases, and 4 bases separated the two germline ends. The CDR3 here is CASSDTYEQYF. CDR3 nucleotide sequence: TGTGCCAGCAGTGACACATACGAGCAGTACTTC.

This sequence joins TRBV28 and TRBJ1-6, with D unclear. The V gene's germline CDR1 is MDHEN and CDR2 SYDVKM. Trimming left V 5 bases short and J 4 bases short, with 12 bases between. The CDR3 spans 15 residues. CDR3 sequence: CASSLTGDYNSPLHF. CDR3 sequence (DNA): TGTGCCAGCAGTCTGACCGGGGATTATAATTCACCCCTCCACTTT.

The chain carries TRBV5-6 and TRBJ2-7, with D uncertain. V lost 0 bases and J 1 base, leaving 8 bases between the germline ends. The CDR3 is made up of 14 amino acids. Germline CDR1 is SGHDT and CDR2 is YYEEEE. This CDR3 is CASSLDLTSYEQYF. The CDR3 nucleotides read TGTGCCAGCAGCTTGGATCTTACATCCTACGAGCAGTACTTC.

The rearrangement joins TRBV30 to TRBJ1-2; 8 bases match TRBD1. CDR1 is GTSNPN and CDR2 is SVGIG in the germline V gene (reference sequence). V gave up 3 bases and J gave up 7 bases; unmatched junction bases: 7. The CDR3 has 13 amino acids. This CDR3 reads CAWRETGAGGYTF. The DNA of the CDR3 is TGTGCCTGGAGAGAGACAGGGGCGGGTGGCTACACCTTC.

J is TRBJ2-7 and V is TRBV5-1; TRBD1 agrees at 7 bases. V trimming: 4 bases; J trimming: 12 bases; junction bases outside the gene matches: 13. The CDR3 contains 13 residues. CDR1 SGHRS and CDR2 YFSETQ come from the germline V gene. The CDR3 loop is CASSADRSKRWYF. In nucleotides, the CDR3 is TGCGCCAGCAGCGCGGACAGGTCCAAACGATGGTACTTC.

This chain joins TRBV5-8 and TRBJ2-1, with 14 bases matching TRBD2. CDR1 is SGHTS, CDR2 YDEGEE, per germline. V was clipped by 4 bases and J by 6 bases; unmatched bases: 9. CDR3 size: 17 residues. The CDR3 sequence is CASSPGTSGSGVNEQFF. DNA for the CDR3: TGTGCCAGCAGCCCGGGGACTAGCGGGAGCGGGGTCAATGAGCAGTTCTTC. Based on the CDR3 plus reference TRBV5-8 and TRBJ2-1, the full variable domain is EAGVTQSPTHLIKTRGQQATLRCSPISGHTSVYWYQQALGLGLQFLLWYDEGEERNRGNFPPRFSGRQFPNYSSELNVNALELEDSALYLCASSPGTSGSGVNEQFFGPGTRLTVL.

The rearrangement uses TRBV5-1 and TRBJ2-7; 8 bases are a match to TRBD1. With V trimmed by 2 bases and J by 1 base, 2 bases remained unmatched. There are 14 residues in the CDR3. Germline lookup yields CDR1 SGHRS and CDR2 YFSETQ. CDR3 amino acids: CASSFRGRSYEQYF. The CDR3 DNA reads TGCGCCAGCAGCTTCAGGGGGCGTTCCTACGAGCAGTACTTC.

The chain joins TRBV10-1 to TRBJ1-5; D unclear. CDR1 is WNHNN, CDR2 SYGVQD, per germline (reference sequence). Trimming left V 3 bases short and J 4 bases short, with 4 bases between. CDR3 length: 12 residues. The CDR3 nucleotides are TGCGCCAGCAGTGAAGCAAATCAGCCCCAGCATTTT. The encoded protein is CASSEANQPQHF.

This chain links TRBV5-6 with TRBJ2-7; 8 bases match TRBD1. There are 18 residues in the CDR3. From germline, CDR1 is SGHDT and CDR2 YYEEEE. The V gene end was trimmed by 3 bases and the J gene end by 1 base; junction bases not matched to a gene: 15. DNA of the CDR3: TGTGCCAGCAGCTCGCCGTCCTCGACAGGGGTCAAATCCTACGAGCAGTACTTC. This codes for CASSSPSSTGVKSYEQYF.

The rearrangement uses TRBV7-9 and TRBJ2-7; 8 positions match TRBD2. The CDR3 totals 15 residues. CDR1 is SEHNR, CDR2 FQNEAQ, per germline (reference sequence). The trim removed 4 bases at V and 1 base at J, leaving 6 bases unmatched. The CDR3 DNA is TGTGCCAGCAGCTACAAGGGACTAGATTCCTACGAGCAGTACTTC. This encodes CASSYKGLDSYEQYF. The variable domain in full, completed from reference TRBV7-9 and TRBJ2-7, reads DTGVSQNPRHKITKRGQNVTFRCDPISEHNRLYWYRQTLGQGPEFLTYFQNEAQLEKSRLLSDRFSAERPKGSFSTLEIQRTEQGDSAMYLCASSYKGLDSYEQYFGPGTRLTVT.

The V call is TRBV10-3, the J call TRBJ1-5; 10 bases align to TRBD1. V was pared by 4 bases and J by 4 bases, with 4 bases of the junction left unmatched. The CDR3 is made up of 15 amino acids. Germline CDR1 ENHRY, CDR2 SYGVKD. The CDR3 region is CAISATGQGNQPQHF. The DNA of the CDR3 is TGTGCCATCAGTGCGACGGGACAGGGGAATCAGCCCCAGCATTTT.